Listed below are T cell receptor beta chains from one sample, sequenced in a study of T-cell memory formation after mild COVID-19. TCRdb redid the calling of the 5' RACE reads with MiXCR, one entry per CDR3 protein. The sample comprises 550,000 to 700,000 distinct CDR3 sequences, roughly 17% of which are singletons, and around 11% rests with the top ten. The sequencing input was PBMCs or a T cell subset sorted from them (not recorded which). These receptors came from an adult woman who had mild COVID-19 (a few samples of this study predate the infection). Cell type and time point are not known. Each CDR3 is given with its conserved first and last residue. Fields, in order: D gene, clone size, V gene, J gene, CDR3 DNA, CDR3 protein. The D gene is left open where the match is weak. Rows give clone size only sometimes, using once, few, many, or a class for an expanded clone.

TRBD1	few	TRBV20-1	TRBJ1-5	TGCAGTGCTAGAGAGCGGTACAGGGGGCGCGGTAATACCAATCAGCCCCAGCATTTT	CSARERYRGRGNTNQPQHF
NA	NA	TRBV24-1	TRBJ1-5	TGTGCCACCAGTGATTTGCACAGGAAGCTTGATAGCAATCAGCCCCAGCATTTT	CATSDLHRKLDSNQPQHF
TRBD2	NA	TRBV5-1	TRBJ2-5	TGCGCCAGCAATGCGGGAGAGGGCCAAGAGACCCAGTACTTC	CASNAGEGQETQYF
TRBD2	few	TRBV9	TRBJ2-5	TGTGCCAGCCTCAGCGGGAGGGCCTTAGAGACCCAGTACTTC	CASLSGRALETQYF
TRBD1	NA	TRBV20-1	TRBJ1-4	TGCAGTGCTAACCAGGGGGGGAATGAAAAACTGTTTTTT	CSANQGGNEKLFF
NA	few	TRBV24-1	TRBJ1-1	TGTGCCACTATTGGGGTTCATGGCGGAACCGTGAGGGCTTTCTTT	CATIGVHGGTVRAFF
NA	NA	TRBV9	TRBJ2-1	TGTGCCAGCAGCGTAGGTGCCCAAACCAAGGAGGAGCAGTTCTTC	CASSVGAQTKEEQFF
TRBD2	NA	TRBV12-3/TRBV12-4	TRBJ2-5	TGTGCCAGCAGTTTATTTGCCGGGGGGGAGACCCAGTACTTC	CASSLFAGGETQYF
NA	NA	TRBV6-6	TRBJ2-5	TGTGCCAGCAGAGCCCGAGGGACGACCGGGACCCAGTACTTC	CASRARGTTGTQYF
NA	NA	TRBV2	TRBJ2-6	TGTGCCAGCAGTGAAGGACAGGCGGACTACGCTGGGGCCAACGTCCTGACTTTC	CASSEGQADYAGANVLTF
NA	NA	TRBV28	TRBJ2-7	TGTGCCAGCACCACAGGTTACGAGCAGTACTTC	CASTTGYEQYF
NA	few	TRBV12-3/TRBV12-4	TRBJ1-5	TGTGCCAGCAGCGGAGAGGGTATTAGCAATCAGCCCCAGCATTTT	CASSGEGISNQPQHF
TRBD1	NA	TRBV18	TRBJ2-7	TGTGCCAGCTCACCCTCCCGCGACAGGGACTACGAGCAGTACTTC	CASSPSRDRDYEQYF
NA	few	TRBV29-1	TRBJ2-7	TGCAGCGTTGACAAAGGAGGAGGGGGGATAAGGGAGCAGTACTTC	CSVDKGGGGIREQYF
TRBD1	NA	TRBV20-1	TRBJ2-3	TGCAGTGCTAGAGATTTTGGACAGGGGGCGGATACGCAGTATTTT	CSARDFGQGADTQYF
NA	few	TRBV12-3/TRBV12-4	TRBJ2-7	TGTGCCAGCAGCTCACGCTTCTTTTACGAGCAGTACTTC	CASSSRFFYEQYF
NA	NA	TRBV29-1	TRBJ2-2	TGCAGCGTTGAACCGACCGGGGGACCGCGCGGGGAGCTGTTTTTT	CSVEPTGGPRGELFF
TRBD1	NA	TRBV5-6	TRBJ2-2	TGTGCCAGCAGCTCTACAGGGGGCTGGAGCACCGGGGAGCTGTTTTTT	CASSSTGGWSTGELFF
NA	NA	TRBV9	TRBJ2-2	TGTGCCAGCAGCGTAGAGGCGGCGAACACCGGGGAGCTGTTTTTT	CASSVEAANTGELFF
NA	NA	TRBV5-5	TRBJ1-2	TGTGCCAGCAGCTTGGAGGGGGAAGGGCCCAACTATGGCTACACCTTC	CASSLEGEGPNYGYTF
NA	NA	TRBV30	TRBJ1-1	TGTGCCTGGAGTTCTTGGTTGAACACTGAAGCTTTCTTT	CAWSSWLNTEAFF
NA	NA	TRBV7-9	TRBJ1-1	TGTGCCAGCAGAGGGGGGCCCAACCCGAACACTGAAGCTTTCTTT	CASRGGPNPNTEAFF
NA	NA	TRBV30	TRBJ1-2	TGTGCCTGGAGTGGCGGTCTTGGGGCCTATGGCTACACCTTC	CAWSGGLGAYGYTF
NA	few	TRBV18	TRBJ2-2	TGTGCCAGCTCACCACCGGCGGGATTGAGTACCGGGGAGCTGTTTTTT	CASSPPAGLSTGELFF
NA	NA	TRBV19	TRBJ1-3	TGTGCCAGTAGTATTCAGGGGACCCTTGCCCTTGGAAACACCATATATTTT	CASSIQGTLALGNTIYF
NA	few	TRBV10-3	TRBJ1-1	TGTGCCATCAGTGTCACGGGGGGATTGAACACTGAAGCTTTCTTT	CAISVTGGLNTEAFF
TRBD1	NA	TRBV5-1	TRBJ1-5	TGCGCCAGCAGCTTGGGGACGACAGGGTCTAATCAGCCCCAGCATTTT	CASSLGTTGSNQPQHF
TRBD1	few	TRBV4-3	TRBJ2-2	TGCGCCAGCAGCCAAGATCGGGCCCTTTCCGGGACAGGGGGCGGCGGGGAGCTGTTTTTT	CASSQDRALSGTGGGGELFF
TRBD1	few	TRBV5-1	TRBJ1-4	TGCGCCAGCAGCGCGCGGGGACAGGGTGAAAAACTGTTTTTT	CASSARGQGEKLFF
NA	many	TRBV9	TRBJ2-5	TGTGCCAGCAGCAACCAAGAGACCCAGTACTTC	CASSNQETQYF
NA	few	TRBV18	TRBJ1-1	TGTGCCAGCTCACAGGACAGCAGCGAAACTGAAGCTTTCTTT	CASSQDSSETEAFF
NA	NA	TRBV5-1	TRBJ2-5	TGCGCCAGCAGTTTACTCCGGGCCCCTGAAGAGACCCAGTACTTC	CASSLLRAPEETQYF
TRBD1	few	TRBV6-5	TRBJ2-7	TGTGCCAGCAGGGACCGGGACAGGGCCTCCTACGAGCAGTACTTC	CASRDRDRASYEQYF
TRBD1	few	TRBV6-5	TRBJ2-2	TGTGCCAGCAGCCCGACAGGGCTTCTCGGGGAGCTGTTTTTT	CASSPTGLLGELFF